This T cell receptor (beta chain) was sequenced for a study of T cell repertoires in cytomegalovirus infection. Study information: Well-studied HLA-B-restricted CMV epitopes were used in the study alongside recently identified HLA-C-restricted ones. General study points: HLA-C-restricted, CMV-specific TCR beta clonotypes were dominant ex vivo. Pooled public TCR beta family frequency picked out CMV carriers with the relevant HLA.

Each CDR3 protein gets one entry after TCRdb re-called the reads with MiXCR. This sample has 300,000 to 400,000 distinct CDR3 sequences; almost 30% occur once, and the top ten carry over 15%. The table lists this clonotype with a few counts. Its target is not known. The CDR3 has 15 amino acids. Germline CDR1 SEHNR, CDR2 FQNEAQ (reference sequence). Trimming at V came to 5 bases and at J to 5 bases, leaving 9 bases not matched to a gene. The specimen was cultured PBMCs, collected from culture after CMV antigen stimulation. This rearrangement joins TRBV7-9 to TRBJ2-3, with 8 bases matching TRBD2. The sequence was obtained from a human donor in good health (CMV status not recorded). Some clones in this sample may be carry-over from other donors' samples. The CDR3 spells CASSPGGSLVDTQYF. CDR3 DNA sequence: TGTGCCAGCAGCCCGGGGGGGTCGCTGGTAGATACGCAGTATTTT.